This T cell receptor (beta chain) was identified during a study of blood T cell repertoires in COVID-19. Study-wide background: Collection of acute and convalescent COVID-19 samples took place in the United States, Italy and Spain. In each case, the material was cDNA or gDNA derived from T cells, B-cell-depleted T cells, or PBMCs.

How the authors handled the data: Reference gene primer amplification gave nucleated cell count estimates. Generated by immunoSEQ multiplex PCR, the TCRdb table keeps only in-frame clones and is missing some. The DNA gave D and trimming, while V, J and clone size come from that table. The table has roughly 100,000 clones, 80% to 90% seen once. This TCR derives from a man aged 45 to 65 with acute or convalescent COVID-19. Sequencing was carried out using peripheral blood.

The CDR3 coding sequence is TGTGCCAGCAGCCAAAGGTCAGCGGGTACGCAGTATTTT. It translates to CASSQRSAGTQYF. The chain joins TRBV3-1 (or the pseudogene TRBV3-2) to TRBJ2-3, with D perhaps matching TRBD2 (6 bases). This CDR3 spans 13 amino acids. The germline V gene encodes CDR1 LGHDT and CDR2 YNNKEL (reference sequence). The V gene lost 2 bases and the J gene lost 8 bases, with 11 bases spanning the gap.